The rows below give T cell receptor beta chains drawn from one sample of a study of PD-1 blockade in classical Hodgkin lymphoma. The protocol was immunoSEQ multiplex PCR, while the TCRdb copy is restricted to in-frame clones and leaves out a portion. Found here are roughly 55,000 clones, about 84% of them singletons; the top ten hold around 17%. The source material was peripheral blood mononuclear cells (PBMCs), sampled at baseline. These receptors all stem from a human donor with classical Hodgkin lymphoma. The CDR3 runs from the conserved cysteine through the conserved F or W. D genes are given only for firm matches. Some rows mark clone size as missing; the rest say once, few, many or name a class of expanded clone.

V	D	size	J	CDR3	DNA
TRBV4-1	TRBD2	.	TRBJ2-7	CASSSLAGETYEQYF	TGCGCCAGCAGCTCGCTAGCGGGGGAAACCTACGAGCAGTACTTC
TRBV5-6	TRBD1	.	TRBJ1-5	CASSFRGTGGFNQPQHF	TGTGCCAGCAGCTTCCGAGGGACAGGGGGATTTAATCAGCCCCAGCATTTT
TRBV14	.	.	TRBJ2-5	CASSQGERVTQYF	TGTGCCAGCAGCCAAGGAGAGAGGGTGACCCAGTACTTC
TRBV11-2	.	.	TRBJ1-1	CASSEGRLMNTEAFF	TGTGCCAGCAGCGAAGGACGCCTAATGAACACTGAAGCTTTCTTT
TRBV7-9	.	.	TRBJ1-1	CASSLISEAFF	TGTGCCAGCAGCTTAATCTCTGAAGCTTTCTTT
TRBV12-5	TRBD2	.	TRBJ2-4	CASGLGTSVSRAKNIQYF	TGTGCTAGTGGTTTGGGGACTAGCGTTAGTAGGGCCAAAAACATTCAGTACTTC
TRBV27	.	.	TRBJ2-2	CASSSRIFSGELFF	TGTGCCAGCAGTTCCAGGATCTTCAGCGGGGAGCTGTTTTTT
TRBV6-6	.	few	TRBJ1-3	CASSYGGQSGNTIYF	TGTGCCAGCAGTTACGGGGGGCAGTCTGGAAACACCATATATTTT
TRBV14	.	once	TRBJ2-1	CASSQDEGPSNEQFF	TGTGCCAGCAGCCAAGATGAGGGCCCCTCCAATGAGCAGTTCTTC
TRBV4-2	.	.	TRBJ1-1	CASSQYGAANTEAFF	TGTGCCAGCAGCCAATATGGGGCAGCCAACACTGAAGCTTTCTTT
TRBV2	TRBD1	few	TRBJ2-2	CASRGTAATGELFF	TGTGCCAGCAGGGGGACAGCCGCTACCGGGGAGCTGTTTTTT
TRBV7-6	.	.	TRBJ2-1	CASSLLAFYNEQFF	TGTGCCAGCAGCTTGTTAGCGTTTTACAATGAGCAGTTCTTC
TRBV7-2	TRBD2	few	TRBJ2-3	CASSQTSGSTDTQYF	TGTGCCAGCAGCCAGACTAGCGGGAGCACAGATACGCAGTATTTT
TRBV10-3	.	.	TRBJ1-2	CAISETGIYGYTF	TGTGCCATCAGTGAGACAGGGATCTATGGCTACACCTTC
TRBV7-2	.	.	TRBJ1-5	CASSLAWAVPQHF	TGTGCCAGCAGCTTAGCGTGGGCCGTGCCCCAGCATTTT
TRBV14	.	.	TRBJ1-6	CASSHRSGIKDSPLHF	TGTGCCAGCAGCCACAGAAGTGGCATAAAGGATTCACCCCTCCACTTT
TRBV10-3	TRBD2	.	TRBJ2-1	CAISERASGGSYNEQFF	TGTGCCATCAGTGAGAGAGCCAGCGGGGGCTCCTACAATGAGCAGTTCTTC
TRBV9	.	.	TRBJ2-1	CASSVVSGNDNEQFF	TGTGCCAGCAGCGTAGTATCTGGGAACGACAATGAGCAGTTCTTC
TRBV5-8	TRBD1	.	TRBJ1-3	CASSPSWGQALGNTIYF	TGTGCCAGCAGCCCTTCTTGGGGACAGGCCCTAGGAAACACCATATATTTT
TRBV6-1	TRBD2	.	TRBJ2-1	CASSNSGGEYNEQFF	TGTGCCAGCAGTAATAGCGGGGGAGAATACAATGAGCAGTTCTTC
TRBV27	TRBD2	.	TRBJ2-2	CASSPGTSPGELFF	TGTGCCAGCAGTCCCGGGACTAGCCCCGGGGAGCTGTTTTTT
TRBV6-5	.	once	TRBJ2-7	CASSYLPSRDSYEQYF	TGTGCCAGCAGTTACTTACCCTCCCGGGACTCCTACGAGCAGTACTTC
TRBV15	TRBD1	once	TRBJ1-5	CATSRDHSGQGAPRGNQPQHF	TGTGCCACCAGCAGAGATCACTCGGGACAGGGGGCTCCAAGGGGCAATCAGCCCCAGCATTTT
TRBV9	.	few	TRBJ2-2	CASSVGVIPDGELFF	TGTGCCAGCAGCGTAGGAGTGATCCCCGACGGGGAGCTGTTTTTT
TRBV20-1	.	.	TRBJ1-1	CSARGREQAFF	TGCAGTGCTAGAGGGAGGGAGCAGGCTTTCTTT
TRBV6-6	.	.	TRBJ1-2	CASSFPGHGYTF	TGTGCCAGCAGTTTTCCGGGACATGGCTACACCTTC
TRBV10-3	.	.	TRBJ2-7	CAIRPQGSYEQYF	TGTGCCATCAGGCCCCAGGGCTCCTACGAGCAGTACTTC
TRBV19	.	.	TRBJ1-4	CASSSPKLAVREKLFF	TGTGCCAGTAGCAGCCCCAAACTGGCGGTCCGGGAAAAACTGTTTTTT
TRBV30	.	few	TRBJ1-1	CAWSVHGNTEAFF	TGTGCCTGGAGTGTGCACGGGAACACTGAAGCTTTCTTT
TRBV6-5	.	.	TRBJ1-1	CASSYSMRSTEAFF	TGTGCCAGCAGTTACTCGATGAGGAGTACTGAAGCTTTCTTT
TRBV6-5	.	once	TRBJ1-1	CASSYSMQTAEAFF	TGTGCCAGCAGTTACTCGATGCAGACAGCTGAAGCTTTCTTT
TRBV10-3	.	.	TRBJ1-1	CAISGRGNTEAFF	TGTGCCATCAGTGGAAGGGGGAACACTGAAGCTTTCTTT
TRBV21-1	.	.	TRBJ2-3	CASSVHPFRTRDTQYF	TGTGCCAGCAGCGTACACCCCTTCCGGACTAGGGATACGCAGTATTTT
TRBV29-1	.	.	TRBJ2-5	CSYRGETQYF	TGCAGTTACAGAGGGGAGACCCAGTACTTC
TRBV6-1	.	few	TRBJ1-1	CCTGPLLNTEAFF	TGTTGCACAGGGCCACTTCTGAACACTGAAGCTTTCTTT
TRBV7-6	TRBD2	.	TRBJ2-2	CASSSFLAGEAGGELFF	TGTGCCAGCAGCTCCTTTTTAGCGGGAGAAGCGGGCGGGGAGCTGTTTTTT
TRBV30	TRBD1	.	TRBJ1-4	CAWSPQGLSEKLFF	TGTGCCTGGAGCCCACAGGGGCTGAGTGAAAAACTGTTTTTT
TRBV18	.	.	TRBJ2-1	CASSPSGTLTNEQFF	TGTGCCAGCTCACCATCCGGGACTCTGACTAATGAGCAGTTCTTC
TRBV19	.	.	TRBJ1-4	CASSTNRNEKLFF	TGTGCCAGTAGTACCAACAGGAATGAAAAACTGTTTTTT
TRBV5-1	TRBD2	.	TRBJ2-2	CASSRSGLVHSTGELFF	TGCGCCAGCAGCCGTTCCGGACTAGTCCATAGCACCGGGGAGCTGTTTTTT
TRBV4-1	TRBD2	.	TRBJ2-2	CASSQLAGNTGELFF	TGCGCCAGCAGCCAGCTAGCGGGAAACACCGGGGAGCTGTTTTTT
TRBV7-8	TRBD1	.	TRBJ1-1	CASRVRGFKNTEAFF	TGTGCCAGCAGGGTCAGGGGGTTCAAGAACACTGAAGCTTTCTTT